The subject of this entry is one TCR beta chain. Sequenced by immunoSEQ multiplex PCR; TCRdb stores in-frame clones only, minus some. The sample includes roughly 60,000 clones, 90% to 95% seen only once; the top ten take roughly 18%. The data are from a study of OX40 agonist ivuxolimab in advanced cancers. Germline V gene data show CDR1 as MNHEY and CDR2 as SVGAGI. This CDR3 comprises 12 residues. Trimming stripped 0 bases from V and 9 bases from J, with 6 bases between. Source: CD4+ or CD8+ T cells sorted from blood, taken in a trial of the OX40 agonist ivuxolimab. The sequence was collected from an adult with an advanced solid tumor such as melanoma, head and neck, liver or kidney cancer. The V gene is TRBV6-5, the J gene TRBJ2-1; no definite D call. CDR3 amino acids: CASSYSKTEQFF. The CDR3 nucleotides read TGTGCCAGCAGTTACTCCAAGACTGAGCAGTTCTTC.